A single sample gave rise to the 19 T cell receptor beta chains below, sequenced in a study of blood T cell repertoires in COVID-19. Clones were sequenced by immunoSEQ multiplex PCR, and TCRdb holds only the in-frame ones, with some missing. The sample includes roughly 350,000 clones, around 87% of them seen just once. Sequencing was performed on peripheral blood. The receptors stem from a woman between 45 and 65 years old with active or convalescent COVID-19.

V is TRBV28 and J is TRBJ1-5, with a tentative D call TRBD1 (6 bases). Germline V gene data show CDR1 as MDHEN and CDR2 as SYDVKM. Trimming shortened V by 4 bases and J by 5 bases, and 15 bases separated the two germline ends. This CDR3 has 15 residues. CDR3 sequence: CASSSSQGLDQPQHF. CDR3 in DNA: TGTGCCAGCAGTTCTTCTCAGGGGCTTGATCAGCCCCAGCATTTT.

This chain uses TRBV19 with TRBJ2-5; tentative D call: TRBD1 (7 bases). Per the germline V gene, CDR1 is LNHDA and CDR2 is SQIVND (reference sequence). Trimming left V 4 bases short and J 2 bases short, with 14 bases between. The CDR3 is made up of 15 amino acids. The CDR3 sequence: CASSSSGGTQETQYF. The CDR3 nucleotides are TGTGCCAGTAGTAGTTCAGGGGGGACACAAGAGACCCAGTACTTC.

The chain uses TRBV10-3 and TRBJ1-1, with unresolved D. The CDR3 has 15 residues. V lost 1 base and J lost 2, with 11 bases in between. From germline, CDR1 is ENHRY and CDR2 SYGVKD. The DNA of the CDR3 is TGTGCCATCAGTGAGTATAGGGAGGGCAACACTGAAGCTTTCTTT. Its protein product is CAISEYREGNTEAFF.

This chain uses TRBV7-8 with TRBJ2-2, with 7 bases identical to TRBD2. The CDR3 extends over 17 amino acids. Germline V gene lookup returns CDR1 SGHVS and CDR2 FQNEAQ. J lost 0 bases, V lost 6 bases, and 10 bases had no gene match. For the CDR3, the DNA is TGTGCCAGCAGTTCACACTTGCTAGCGGCGAACACCGGGGAGCTGTTTTTT. This gives the protein CASSSHLLAANTGELFF.

Ten or more counts support this clone. V usage is TRBV5-1 and J usage is TRBJ2-5; possible D gene TRBD1, 6 bases. There are 16 residues in the CDR3. In germline, CDR1 is SGHRS, CDR2 YFSETQ. V was trimmed by 4 bases and J by 1 base, leaving 17 bases between them. The CDR3 DNA reads as TGCGCCAGCAGCCCTTCTTCAGGGGCTGCCCAAGAGACCCAGTACTTC. This translates into CASSPSSGAAQETQYF. Based on the CDR3 plus reference TRBV5-1 and TRBJ2-5, the full variable domain is KAGVTQTPRYLIKTRGQQVTLSCSPISGHRSVSWYQQTPGQGLQFLFEYFSETQRNKGNFPGRFSGRQFSNSRSEMNVSTLELGDSALYLCASSPSSGAAQETQYFGPGTRLLVL.

The chain has TRBV29-1 and TRBJ1-1; D is unclear. There are 14 residues in the CDR3. Germline CDR1 is SQVTM and CDR2 is ANQGSEA. V was trimmed by 4 bases and J by 4 bases, leaving 16 bases between them. The CDR3 DNA is TGCAGCGTTGGAGGCGGAGCCTTTGGCACTGAAGCTTTCTTT. It translates to CSVGGGAFGTEAFF.

This chain connects TRBV28 to TRBJ2-1; 12 nucleotides align to TRBD2. The CDR3 sequence is 13 residues long. Germline trimming cut 8 bases from V and 7 bases from J; bases unmatched to any gene: 3. Germline assignment: CDR1 MDHEN and CDR2 SYDVKM. CDR3 in amino acids: CASGLAGNNEQFF. The CDR3 coding sequence is TGTGCCAGCGGACTAGCGGGAAATAATGAGCAGTTCTTC.

The chain uses TRBV15 and TRBJ2-6; 8 nucleotides align to TRBD1. The CDR3 extends over 19 amino acids. V shed 0 bases and J 0 bases; nucleotides not matched to a gene: 7. The germline V gene has CDR1 LNHNV and CDR2 YYDKDF (reference sequence). CDR3 sequence (DNA): TGTGCCACCAGCAGAGAGGGACAGGTCAGACACTCTGGGGCCAACGTCCTGACTTTC. It codes for CATSREGQVRHSGANVLTF.

V usage is TRBV6-5 and J usage is TRBJ1-5; D unclear. V lost 5 bases, J lost 8 bases, and 4 bases lay in between. From germline, CDR1 is MNHEY and CDR2 SVGAGI. The CDR3 has 10 residues. CDR3 sequence (DNA): TGTGCCAGCAGTCAGAAGCCCCAGCATTTT. Encoded protein: CASSQKPQHF.

The chain has TRBV5-5 and TRBJ2-5; D is perhaps TRBD1 (6 bases). Between the trimmed V and J ends, which lost 0 bases and 0 bases, there was a span of 12 bases. This CDR3 is built from 16 residues. In germline, CDR1 is SGHKS, CDR2 YYEKEE (reference sequence). CDR3 in amino acids: CASSLAGTPNQETQYF. CDR3 nucleotides: TGTGCCAGCAGCTTGGCCGGGACACCCAACCAAGAGACCCAGTACTTC.

The chain joins TRBV7-2 to TRBJ2-7; D perhaps matches TRBD2 (6 bases). This CDR3 region has 14 residues. V lost 1 base and J lost 3, with 10 bases in between. Germline values: CDR1 SGHTA, CDR2 FQGNSA. CDR3 sequence reads: CASSLVSGLYEQYF. Here the CDR3 DNA reads TGTGCCAGCAGCTTAGTAAGCGGGCTCTACGAGCAGTACTTC.

As regards this clone: The sample contains more than one DNA sequence encoding this CDR3. This rearrangement joins TRBV9 to TRBJ2-1; tentative D call: TRBD1 (5 bases). Germline CDR1 and CDR2: SGDLS and YYNGEE. The CDR3 sequence is 14 residues long. The germline V and J ends were trimmed by 0 bases and 4 bases, with 8 bases remaining between them. This CDR3 reads CASSVVPGYNEQFF. CDR3 in DNA: TGTGCCAGCAGCGTAGTACCAGGGTACAATGAGCAGTTCTTC.

V gene TRBV12-3 or TRBV12-4 combines with J gene TRBJ1-2; 7 bases line up with TRBD1. V lost 6 bases, J lost 8 bases, and 9 bases stayed unmatched. The CDR3 sequence is 13 residues long. The CDR3 coding sequence is TGTGCCAGCAGCAAACAGGGGACGGGGGGCTACACCTTC. Translating gives CASSKQGTGGYTF.

The V call is TRBV28, the J call TRBJ1-3; the D gene is possibly TRBD1 (5 bases). Germline CDR1 and CDR2: MDHEN and SYDVKM. Trimming cost V 5 bases and J 4 bases, with 15 bases left between them. CDR3 length equals 15 residues. CDR3 DNA: TGTGCCAGCAGTGGGATAGGGGTGTTCGGAAACACCATATATTTT. Translated, it gives CASSGIGVFGNTIYF.

The chain joins TRBV7-9 to TRBJ2-5; 9 bases match TRBD1. The CDR3 consists of 15 residues. The J segment lost 0 bases and the V segment lost 3 bases, leaving 2 bases of the junction unmatched. Germline V CDR1 and CDR2: SEHNR, FQNEAQ (reference sequence). CDR3 region: CASSFRDRDQETQYF. The CDR3 region has the DNA TGTGCCAGCAGCTTCCGGGACAGGGACCAAGAGACCCAGTACTTC.

This clone was seen a single time. CDR3 sequence (DNA): TGTGCCAGCTCACCACCGGTCAGAGGAGCCTCTAATGAAAAACTGTTTTTT. Protein sequence: CASSPPVRGASNEKLFF. The rearrangement joins TRBV18 to TRBJ1-4, with no clear D. Trimming cost V 0 bases and J 3 bases, with 14 bases left between them. Germline V lookup: CDR1 KGHSH, CDR2 LQKENI. The CDR3 covers 17 residues.

The J gene is TRBJ2-3, the V gene TRBV5-1; TRBD2 agrees at 8 bases. CDR3 length: 15 amino acids. Germline values: CDR1 SGHRS, CDR2 YFSETQ. V was pared by 5 bases and J by 0 bases, with 5 bases of the junction left unmatched. The CDR3 is CASSLTSGSTDTQYF. The CDR3 region has the DNA TGCGCCAGCAGTTTAACTAGCGGAAGCACAGATACGCAGTATTTT.

The chain is built from TRBV19 and TRBJ2-2, with 9 bases identical to TRBD1. The CDR3 consists of 15 residues. Germline-derived CDR1 and CDR2 are LNHDA and SQIVND (reference sequence). V gave up 6 bases and J gave up 3 bases; unmatched junction bases: 5. For the CDR3, the DNA is TGTGCCAGTAGGGGACAGGGCCTGGACACCGGGGAGCTGTTTTTT. Its translation is CASRGQGLDTGELFF.

In its sample, this clone was seen a few times. The rearrangement joins TRBV11-2 to TRBJ2-7; TRBD2 is a possible D gene (5 bases). Trimming removed 2 bases at V and 5 bases at J, with 13 bases between. The germline gives CDR1 SGHAT, CDR2 FQNNGV. This CDR3 comprises 14 residues. The CDR3 region is CASSLSFPGNEQYF. For the CDR3, the DNA is TGTGCCAGCAGCTTATCCTTCCCGGGGAACGAGCAGTACTTC.